Each of the 27 T cell receptor beta chains below was sequenced from the same sample in a study of OX40 agonist ivuxolimab in advanced cancers. Data came from immunoSEQ multiplex PCR; TCRdb stores just in-frame clones and leaves some out. The sample lists roughly 20,000 clones, about 80% occurring once. The material sequenced was CD4+ or CD8+ T cells sorted from blood, taken in a trial of the OX40 agonist ivuxolimab. These receptors came from an adult with an advanced solid tumor such as melanoma, head and neck, liver or kidney cancer.

The V and J genes are TRBV6-1 and TRBJ2-7; D ambiguous. Germline values: CDR1 MNHNS, CDR2 SASEGT. The V end lost 5 bases, the J end lost 4 bases, and 9 bases lay between the germline ends. This CDR3 comprises 12 residues. CDR3 residues: CASSLSVYEQYF. The CDR3 nucleotides are TGTGCCAGCAGTTTGTCGGTTTACGAGCAGTACTTC.

The rearrangement uses TRBV28 and TRBJ2-7; TRBD1 agrees at 8 bases. The CDR3 has 14 residues. The junction had 9 bases not matched to a gene; V was cut back by 5 bases and J by 6 bases. Germline-derived CDR1 and CDR2 are MDHEN and SYDVKM. Written as DNA, the CDR3 is TGTGCCAGCAGTATTCCCGGGACAGGCCGCGAGCAGTACTTC. It is translated as CASSIPGTGREQYF.

This clone has a handful of counts. This chain uses TRBV18 with TRBJ2-3; no definite D call. Germline-derived CDR1 and CDR2 are KGHSH and LQKENI. The CDR3 is 15 residues long. The V end was cut by 1 base, the J end by 2 bases, with 10 bases between. This CDR3 reads CASSPRSTDTDTQYF. The CDR3 DNA follows: TGTGCCAGCTCACCACGTTCCACGGACACAGATACGCAGTATTTT.

The CDR3 loop reads CASSLTASYEQYF. The CDR3 DNA reads TGTGCCAGCAGCTTGACAGCGTCCTACGAGCAGTACTTC. The chain is built from TRBV11-3 and TRBJ2-5, with a weak D call TRBD1 (5 bases). The J call may be incorrect, as the DNA end agrees better with TRBJ2-7. Germline-derived CDR1 and CDR2 are SGHNT and YENEEA. This CDR3 spans 13 amino acids.

The J gene is TRBJ2-2, the V gene TRBV4-2; D is perhaps TRBD1 or TRBD2 (5 bases each). The germline V gene has CDR1 LGHNA and CDR2 YNFKEQ. The ends were cut back, 2 bases at V and 1 base at J, with 11 bases in the middle. The CDR3 contains 16 residues. The CDR3 is CASSQHLGVNTGELFF. In nucleotides, the CDR3 is TGTGCCAGCAGCCAACACTTGGGGGTGAACACCGGGGAGCTGTTTTTT.

The gene calls are TRBV4-1 and TRBJ2-7; TRBD2 aligns across 7 bases. CDR1 MGHRA and CDR2 YSYEKL come from the germline V gene. Germline trimming cut 4 bases from V and 2 bases from J; bases unmatched to any gene: 5. The CDR3 sequence is 14 residues long. The CDR3: CASSLSGMTYEQYF. DNA for the CDR3: TGCGCCAGCAGCCTCAGCGGGATGACCTACGAGCAGTACTTC.

The chain is built from TRBV27 and TRBJ2-1; D is possibly TRBD2 (7 bases). V lost 4 bases to trimming and J lost 8 bases, with 21 bases between them. CDR1 and CDR2 (germline): MNHEY, SMNVEV (reference sequence). The CDR3 loop spans 16 amino acids. CDR3 sequence reads: CASSSPGGALIDEQFF. The CDR3 region has the DNA TGTGCCAGCAGTTCCCCTGGGGGGGCCCTTATCGATGAGCAGTTCTTC.

V and J are TRBV5-6 and TRBJ2-7, with D unresolved. Deletions cut 1 base from V and 3 bases from J, with 11 bases between. CDR1 is SGHDT, CDR2 YYEEEE, per germline. This CDR3 is built from 14 residues. The CDR3 protein is CASSLSLFGYEQYF. The DNA for the CDR3 is TGTGCCAGCAGCTTGTCCCTATTTGGCTACGAGCAGTACTTC.

By proportion, this clone is medium-sized. The chain joins TRBV7-9 to TRBJ2-1, with D unclear. CDR1 is SEHNR, CDR2 FQNEAQ, per germline (reference sequence). Trimming removed 1 base from V and 2 bases from J, with 6 bases in between. This CDR3 is built from 14 residues. The CDR3 loop reads CASSLGRTYNEQFF. The CDR3 region has the DNA TGTGCCAGCAGCTTAGGGCGGACCTACAATGAGCAGTTCTTC.

The rearrangement links TRBV30 to TRBJ1-5, with a tentative D call TRBD1 (5 bases). V lost 2 bases and J lost 6, with 11 bases in between. This CDR3 contains 13 residues. Germline V CDR1 and CDR2: GTSNPN, SVGIG (reference sequence). The CDR3 region is CAWSPGWGQPQHF. In DNA, the CDR3 is TGTGCCTGGAGTCCAGGGTGGGGTCAGCCCCAGCATTTT.

The CDR3 DNA is TGTGTCCTATCATTTGCGGGGACCTATGGCTACACCTTC. Translating gives CVLSFAGTYGYTF. The V gene is TRBV2, the J gene TRBJ1-2, with D possibly TRBD1 on 5 matching bases. The CDR3 length is 13 residues. The germline CDR1 and CDR2 sequences are SNHLY and FYNNEI.

The chain couples TRBV5-4 to TRBJ2-1, with 7 bases lining up with TRBD1. The CDR3 consists of 14 residues. V shed 0 bases and J 7 bases; nucleotides not matched to a gene: 4. The germline V gene encodes CDR1 SGHNT and CDR2 YYREEE (reference sequence). The CDR3 is CASSLGGRGNEQFF. DNA of the CDR3: TGTGCCAGCAGCTTGGGGGGCAGGGGGAATGAGCAGTTCTTC.

V gene TRBV2 combines with J gene TRBJ2-7; D is possibly TRBD1 (5 bases). The CDR3 has 14 amino acids. The ends were cut back, 0 bases at V and 4 bases at J, with 10 bases in the middle. CDR1 and CDR2 from the germline V gene are SNHLY and FYNNEI. In DNA, the CDR3 is TGTGCCAGCAGTGAAGCCCAGGGCGGATACGAGCAGTACTTC. Its translation is CASSEAQGGYEQYF.

The gene calls are TRBV5-1 and TRBJ2-7; 10 positions match TRBD2. Per the germline V gene, CDR1 is SGHRS and CDR2 is YFSETQ. Unmatched junction bases numbered 6, after V lost 4 bases and J lost 2 bases. This CDR3 is 15 amino acids long. The CDR3 spells CASSMASGSTYEQYF. CDR3 bases: TGCGCCAGCAGCATGGCTAGCGGGAGCACCTACGAGCAGTACTTC. The full variable domain, its missing parts supplied by reference TRBV5-1 and TRBJ2-7, is KAGVTQTPRYLIKTRGQQVTLSCSPISGHRSVSWYQQTPGQGLQFLFEYFSETQRNKGNFPGRFSGRQFSNSRSEMNVSTLELGDSALYLCASSMASGSTYEQYFGPGTRLTVT.

V gene TRBV5-6 combines with J gene TRBJ1-1; the D is unclear. The V end was cut by 0 bases, the J end by 1 base, with 4 bases between. The CDR3 consists of 13 residues. In germline, CDR1 is SGHDT, CDR2 YYEEEE. The CDR3 region has the DNA TGTGCCAGCAGCTTGGATAGGAACACTGAAGCTTTCTTT. Protein product: CASSLDRNTEAFF.

V is TRBV6-1 and J is TRBJ1-1; D not resolved. The V end lost 2 bases, the J end lost 6 bases, and 10 bases lay between the germline ends. The CDR3 consists of 13 residues. From germline, CDR1 is MNHNS and CDR2 SASEGT. This CDR3 is CASSEITSAEAFF. The CDR3 bases are TGTGCCAGCAGTGAAATAACCAGCGCTGAAGCTTTCTTT.

The V call is TRBV29-1, the J call TRBJ2-2; tentatively, D is TRBD1 or TRBD2 (6 bases each). This CDR3 region has 12 residues. Germline V gene lookup returns CDR1 SQVTM and CDR2 ANQGSEA. The V and J ends lost 5 bases and 5 bases respectively, with 9 bases between them. CDR3 coding DNA: TGCAGCGTTCCGGGGGCGACCGGGGAGCTGTTTTTT. This gives the protein CSVPGATGELFF.

This clone has just a few counts. The chain has TRBV10-1 and TRBJ2-2; 9 bases align to TRBD1. Germline V gives CDR1 WNHNN, CDR2 SYGVQD (reference sequence). The ends lost 5 bases at V and 5 bases at J; junction bases unmatched: 3. The CDR3 has 14 residues. The chain's CDR3 is CASSSQGATGELFF. CDR3 nucleotides: TGCGCCAGCAGTTCACAGGGGGCTACCGGGGAGCTGTTTTTT.

The chain employs TRBV4-1 and TRBJ2-5; 8 nucleotides align to TRBD2. The CDR3 has 15 amino acids. V dropped 2 bases and J dropped 0; count of bases not matched to a gene: 2. The germline V gene encodes CDR1 MGHRA and CDR2 YSYEKL. CDR3 residues: CASSQSGGDQETQYF. The CDR3 nucleotides read TGCGCCAGCAGCCAATCGGGGGGGGACCAAGAGACCCAGTACTTC.

This chain uses TRBV14 with TRBJ1-2, with D perhaps matching TRBD1 (6 bases). Germline CDR1 is SGHDN and CDR2 is FVKESK. With 0 bases removed from V and 4 bases from J, the gap between germline ends came to 15 bases. CDR3 length: 16 residues. This chain's CDR3 is CASSQDRGPLGYGYTF. The CDR3 DNA reads TGTGCCAGCAGCCAAGACAGGGGACCTTTGGGCTATGGCTACACCTTC.

The chain is built from TRBV9 and TRBJ2-5; possibly TRBD1 or TRBD2 for D (5 bases each). V lost 7 bases and J lost 0, with 13 bases in between. The length of the CDR3 is 14 residues. Germline values: CDR1 SGDLS, CDR2 YYNGEE. The chain's CDR3 is CASGRTGHQETQYF. CDR3 DNA sequence: TGTGCCAGCGGTCGAACGGGGCACCAAGAGACCCAGTACTTC.

The chain couples TRBV28 to TRBJ1-1; D gene unclear. Trimming left V 3 bases short and J 2 bases short, with 10 bases between. This CDR3 has 14 amino acids. Germline V gene sequence: CDR1 MDHEN, CDR2 SYDVKM. In DNA, the CDR3 is TGTGCCAGCAGTTTCTCTGAGGGCAACACTGAAGCTTTCTTT. This translates into CASSFSEGNTEAFF.

The CDR3 here is CASSPIRTGGTREDEQYF. CDR3 bases: TGCGCCAGCAGCCCCATACGGACAGGGGGCACGAGGGAGGACGAGCAGTACTTC. This chain joins TRBV5-1 and TRBJ2-7, with TRBD1 matching 11 bases. The CDR3 covers 18 residues. CDR1 SGHRS and CDR2 YFSETQ come from the germline V gene. V shed 4 bases and J 5 bases; nucleotides not matched to a gene: 17.

This clone has only one observation. The chain uses TRBV4-2 and TRBJ2-7; D unclear. CDR1 is LGHNA, CDR2 YNFKEQ, per germline. Trimming took off 1 base at V and 1 base at J, with 26 bases between the two ends. CDR3 length equals 20 residues. For the CDR3, the DNA is TGTGCCAGCAGCCAAGGCCTTCCTTTAGAAGGGTCCTTTCTATCCTACGAGCAGTACTTC. Its protein product is CASSQGLPLEGSFLSYEQYF.

This clone showed up just once. The chain couples TRBV7-6 to TRBJ2-3, with 12 bases matching TRBD2. The trim removed 5 bases at V and 4 bases at J, leaving 4 bases unmatched. In germline, CDR1 is SGHVS, CDR2 FNYEAQ. CDR3 length equals 15 residues. CDR3 loop: CASSLTSGSADTQYF. Here the CDR3 DNA reads TGTGCCAGCAGCCTGACTAGCGGGAGTGCAGATACGCAGTATTTT.

The rearrangement uses TRBV15 and TRBJ2-1; TRBD2 agrees at 8 bases. Per germline, CDR1 LNHNV and CDR2 YYDKDF (reference sequence). V lost 0 bases and J lost 8; bases outside the gene matches: 6. This CDR3 is 15 amino acids long. In nucleotides, the CDR3 is TGTGCCACCAGCAGAGAATTAGCGGGGAGGGATGAGCAGTTCTTC. Protein product: CATSRELAGRDEQFF.

The V and J genes are TRBV5-6 and TRBJ2-1; D is uncertain. This CDR3 has 14 residues. V was shortened by 0 bases and J by 9 bases, with 13 bases between the two germline ends. CDR1 SGHDT and CDR2 YYEEEE come from the germline V gene. The CDR3: CASSLGRLGREQFF. The CDR3 coding sequence is TGTGCCAGCAGCTTGGGGCGGTTGGGCCGTGAGCAGTTCTTC.